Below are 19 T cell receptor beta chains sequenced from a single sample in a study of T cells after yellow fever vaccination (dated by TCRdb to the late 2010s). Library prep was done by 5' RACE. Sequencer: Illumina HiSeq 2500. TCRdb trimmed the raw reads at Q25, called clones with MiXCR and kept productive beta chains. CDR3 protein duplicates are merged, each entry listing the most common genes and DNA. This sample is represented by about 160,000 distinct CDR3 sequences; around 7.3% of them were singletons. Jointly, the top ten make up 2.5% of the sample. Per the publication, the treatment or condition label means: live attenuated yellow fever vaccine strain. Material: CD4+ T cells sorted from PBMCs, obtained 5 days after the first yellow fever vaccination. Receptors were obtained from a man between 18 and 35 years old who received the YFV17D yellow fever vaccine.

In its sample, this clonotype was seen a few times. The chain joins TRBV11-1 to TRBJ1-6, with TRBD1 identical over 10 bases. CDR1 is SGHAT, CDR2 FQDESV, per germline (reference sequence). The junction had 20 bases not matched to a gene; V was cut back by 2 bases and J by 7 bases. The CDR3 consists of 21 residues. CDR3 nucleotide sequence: TGTGCCAGCAGCTTATGGACGCCGGACAGGGGGGCCCGATCCAAAAATTCACCCCTCCACTTT. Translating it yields CASSLWTPDRGARSKNSPLHF.

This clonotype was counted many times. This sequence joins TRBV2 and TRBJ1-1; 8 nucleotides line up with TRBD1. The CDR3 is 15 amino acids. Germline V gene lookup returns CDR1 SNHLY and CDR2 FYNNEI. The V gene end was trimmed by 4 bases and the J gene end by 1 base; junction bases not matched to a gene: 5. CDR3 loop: CASSGYGQGNTEAFF. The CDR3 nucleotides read TGTGCCAGCAGTGGATACGGACAGGGGAACACTGAAGCTTTCTTT.

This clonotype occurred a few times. The chain's CDR3 is CASGELGQDQPQHF. The CDR3 bases are TGTGCCAGCGGGGAGTTAGGGCAGGATCAGCCCCAGCATTTT. The V and J genes are TRBV2 and TRBJ1-5; D not certain. Germline values: CDR1 SNHLY, CDR2 FYNNEI. Trimming took off 8 bases at V and 5 bases at J, with 16 bases between the two ends. This CDR3 contains 14 residues.

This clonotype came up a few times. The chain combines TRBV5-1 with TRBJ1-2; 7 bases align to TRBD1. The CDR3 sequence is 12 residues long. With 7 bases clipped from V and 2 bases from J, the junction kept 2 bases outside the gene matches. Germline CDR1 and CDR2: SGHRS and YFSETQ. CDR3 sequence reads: CASGTENYGYTF. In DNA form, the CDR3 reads TGCGCCAGCGGGACAGAGAACTATGGCTACACCTTC. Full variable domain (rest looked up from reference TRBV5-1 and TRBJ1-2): KAGVTQTPRYLIKTRGQQVTLSCSPISGHRSVSWYQQTPGQGLQFLFEYFSETQRNKGNFPGRFSGRQFSNSRSEMNVSTLELGDSALYLCASGTENYGYTFGSGTRLTVV.

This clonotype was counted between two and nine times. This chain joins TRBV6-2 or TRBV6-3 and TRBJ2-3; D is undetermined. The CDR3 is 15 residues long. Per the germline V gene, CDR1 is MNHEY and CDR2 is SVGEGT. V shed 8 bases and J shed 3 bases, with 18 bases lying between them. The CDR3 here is CASAPSLGRTDTQYF. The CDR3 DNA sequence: TGTGCCAGCGCCCCCTCTCTGGGCCGGACAGATACGCAGTATTTT.

CDR3 residues: CSARDHGTNSYNEQFF. Here the CDR3 DNA reads TGCAGTGCTAGAGATCACGGTACCAACTCCTACAATGAGCAGTTCTTC. The chain couples TRBV20-1 to TRBJ2-1; no firm D call. This CDR3 is 16 amino acids long. Germline V CDR1 and CDR2: DFQATT, SNEGSKA (reference sequence). V was shortened by 0 bases and J by 0 bases, with 12 bases between the two germline ends.

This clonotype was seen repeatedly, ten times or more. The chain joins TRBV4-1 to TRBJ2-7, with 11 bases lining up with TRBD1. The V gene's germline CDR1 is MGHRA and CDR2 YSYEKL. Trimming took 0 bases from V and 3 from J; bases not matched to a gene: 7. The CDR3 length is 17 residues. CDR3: CASSQELTGTGGYEQYV. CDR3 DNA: TGCGCCAGCAGCCAAGAGCTTACCGGGACAGGGGGCTACGAGCAGTACGTC.

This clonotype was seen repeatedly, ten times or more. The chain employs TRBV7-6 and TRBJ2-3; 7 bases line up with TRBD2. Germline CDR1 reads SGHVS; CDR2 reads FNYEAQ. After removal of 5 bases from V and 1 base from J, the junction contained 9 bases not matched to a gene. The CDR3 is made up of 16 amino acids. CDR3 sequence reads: CASSPRYTSGTDTQYF. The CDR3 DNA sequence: TGTGCCAGCAGCCCGAGGTATACTAGCGGCACAGATACGCAGTATTTT.

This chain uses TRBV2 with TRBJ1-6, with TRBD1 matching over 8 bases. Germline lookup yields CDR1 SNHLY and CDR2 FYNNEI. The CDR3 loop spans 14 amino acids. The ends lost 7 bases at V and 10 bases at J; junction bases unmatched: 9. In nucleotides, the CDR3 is TGTGCCAGCACCATACCGGGACAGGCATCACCCCTCCACTTT. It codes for CASTIPGQASPLHF.

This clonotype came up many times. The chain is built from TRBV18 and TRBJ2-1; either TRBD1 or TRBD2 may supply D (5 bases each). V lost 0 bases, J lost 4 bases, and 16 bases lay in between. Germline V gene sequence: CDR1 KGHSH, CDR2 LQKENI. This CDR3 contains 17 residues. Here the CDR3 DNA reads TGTGCCAGCTCACCACCGTCCTTCTCCGAGGGGTACAATGAGCAGTTCTTC. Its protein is CASSPPSFSEGYNEQFF. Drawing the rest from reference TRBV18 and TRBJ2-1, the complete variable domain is NAGVMQNPRHLVRRRGQEARLRCSPMKGHSHVYWYRQLPEEGLKFMVYLQKENIIDESGMPKERFSAEFPKEGPSILRIQQVVRGDSAAYFCASSPPSFSEGYNEQFFGPGTRLTVL.

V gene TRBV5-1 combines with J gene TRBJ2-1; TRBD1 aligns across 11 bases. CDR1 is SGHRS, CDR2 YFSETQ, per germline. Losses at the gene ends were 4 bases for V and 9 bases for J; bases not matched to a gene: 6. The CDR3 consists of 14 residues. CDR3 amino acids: CASSPGTGGGEQFF. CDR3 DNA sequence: TGCGCCAGCAGCCCTGGGACAGGGGGAGGTGAGCAGTTCTTC.

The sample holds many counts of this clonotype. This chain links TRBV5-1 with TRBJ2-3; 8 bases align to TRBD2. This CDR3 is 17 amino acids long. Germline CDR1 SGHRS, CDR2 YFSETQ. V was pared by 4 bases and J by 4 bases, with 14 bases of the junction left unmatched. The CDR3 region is CASSTGGAHGSADTQYF. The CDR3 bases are TGCGCCAGCAGCACCGGGGGGGCCCACGGTTCTGCAGATACGCAGTATTTT.

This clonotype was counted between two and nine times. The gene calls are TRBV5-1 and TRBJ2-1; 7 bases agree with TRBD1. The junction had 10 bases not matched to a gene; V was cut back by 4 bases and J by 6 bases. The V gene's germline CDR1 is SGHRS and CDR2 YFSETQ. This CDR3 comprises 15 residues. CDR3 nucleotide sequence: TGCGCCAGCAGCGCCGGGACAGAATACTTCAATGAGCAGTTCTTC. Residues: CASSAGTEYFNEQFF.

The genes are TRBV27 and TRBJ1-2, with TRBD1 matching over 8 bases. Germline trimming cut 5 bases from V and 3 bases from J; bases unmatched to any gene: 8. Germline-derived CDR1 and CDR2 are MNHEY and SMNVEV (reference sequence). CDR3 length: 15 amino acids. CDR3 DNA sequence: TGTGCCAGCAGTGCGGGGACAGGAGAAGACTATGGCTACACCTTC. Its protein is CASSAGTGEDYGYTF.

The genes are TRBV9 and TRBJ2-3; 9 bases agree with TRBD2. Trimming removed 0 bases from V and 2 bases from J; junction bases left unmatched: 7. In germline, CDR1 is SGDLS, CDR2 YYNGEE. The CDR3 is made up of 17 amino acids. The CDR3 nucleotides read TGTGCCAGCAGCGTAGAGGCTAGCGGGGACTACACAGATACGCAGTATTTT. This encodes CASSVEASGDYTDTQYF.

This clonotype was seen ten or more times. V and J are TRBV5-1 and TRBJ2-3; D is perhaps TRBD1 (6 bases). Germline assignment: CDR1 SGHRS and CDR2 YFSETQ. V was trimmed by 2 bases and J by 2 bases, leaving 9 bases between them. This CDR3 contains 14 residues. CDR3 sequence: CASSLGGYTDTQYF. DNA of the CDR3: TGCGCCAGCAGCTTAGGGGGTTACACAGATACGCAGTATTTT. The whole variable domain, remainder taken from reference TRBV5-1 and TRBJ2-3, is KAGVTQTPRYLIKTRGQQVTLSCSPISGHRSVSWYQQTPGQGLQFLFEYFSETQRNKGNFPGRFSGRQFSNSRSEMNVSTLELGDSALYLCASSLGGYTDTQYFGPGTRLTVL.

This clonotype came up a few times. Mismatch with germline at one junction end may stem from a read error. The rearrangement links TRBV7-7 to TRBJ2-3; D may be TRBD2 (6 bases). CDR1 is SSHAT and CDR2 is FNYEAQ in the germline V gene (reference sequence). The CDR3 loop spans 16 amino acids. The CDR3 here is CASSRGPGVRTDTQYF. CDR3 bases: TGTGCTAGCAGCCGGGGCCCGGGGGTTCGCACAGATACGCAGTATTTT.

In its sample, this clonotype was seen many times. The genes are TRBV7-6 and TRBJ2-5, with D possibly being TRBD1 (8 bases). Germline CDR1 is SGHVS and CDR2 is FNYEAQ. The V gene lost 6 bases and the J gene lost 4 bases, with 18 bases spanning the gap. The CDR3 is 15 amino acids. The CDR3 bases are TGTGCCAGCAGTCAAACAGGGGGGGTAGGAGAGACCCAGTACTTC. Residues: CASSQTGGVGETQYF.

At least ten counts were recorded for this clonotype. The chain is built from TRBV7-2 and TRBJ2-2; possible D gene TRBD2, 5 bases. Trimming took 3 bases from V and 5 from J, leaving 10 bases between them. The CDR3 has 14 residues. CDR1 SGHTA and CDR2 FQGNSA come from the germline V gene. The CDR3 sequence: CASSLVSGTGELFF. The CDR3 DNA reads TGTGCCAGCAGCTTGGTATCGGGGACCGGGGAGCTGTTTTTT.